Listed below are T cell receptor beta chains from one sample, sequenced in a study of post-analysis software for immune sequencing data. TCRdb used MiXCR to reprocess the PCR reads, holding one entry per CDR3 protein. The table includes 650,000 to 900,000 distinct CDR3 sequences, approximately 44% detected once. The sequenced material came from blood. All receptors derive from a girl aged 10 to 17 with multiple sclerosis. Both conserved end residues are part of each CDR3. A D gene is named only where the DNA matches it firmly. Clone size appears in some rows only: once, few, many, or a class for an expanded clone.

j_call,v_call,d_call,clone_size,cdr3_aa,cdr3_nt
TRBJ1-5,TRBV12-3/TRBV12-4,NA,NA,CASSPTDSGSQPQHF,TGTGCCAGCAGTCCTACGGACTCAGGTAGTCAGCCCCAGCATTTT
TRBJ1-2,TRBV7-2,NA,NA,CASSLDGPYGYTF,TGTGCCAGCAGCTTAGACGGACCCTATGGCTACACCTTC
TRBJ2-1,TRBV3-1,NA,NA,CASSQDLGRAHNEQFF,TGTGCCAGCAGCCAAGATCTAGGGCGGGCCCACAATGAGCAGTTCTTC
TRBJ1-2,TRBV12-3/TRBV12-4,NA,NA,CASRTEGQLLGYTF,TGTGCCAGCAGGACGGAAGGGCAGTTATTAGGCTACACCTTC
TRBJ2-1,TRBV5-6,TRBD2,NA,CASSSDGLAGGEEQFF,TGTGCCAGCAGCTCCGACGGACTAGCGGGAGGGGAGGAGCAGTTCTTC
TRBJ2-1,TRBV27,NA,NA,CAGWGATSSYNEQFF,TGTGCCGGATGGGGGGCTACTAGCTCCTACAATGAGCAGTTCTTC
TRBJ2-7,TRBV10-3,NA,once,CAISGLQDEQYF,TGTGCCATCAGTGGCCTCCAGGACGAGCAGTACTTC
TRBJ2-1,TRBV3-1,TRBD1,few,CASSRGQGAEQFF,TGTGCCAGCAGCCGAGGACAGGGGGCTGAGCAGTTCTTC
TRBJ1-6,TRBV3-1,NA,NA,CASSSAPDRTSPLHF,TGTGCCAGCAGCTCCGCTCCGGACAGAACTTCACCCCTCCACTTT
TRBJ1-2,TRBV2,TRBD1,once,CASSEGQGDSGYTF,TGTGCCAGCAGTGAAGGACAGGGGGATAGTGGCTACACCTTC
TRBJ2-6,TRBV20-1,NA,few,CSASGIGAGANVLTF,TGCAGTGCTAGCGGGATTGGTGCTGGGGCCAACGTCCTGACTTTC
TRBJ2-5,TRBV20-1,NA,few,CSARDHRGLSVVKETQYF,TGCAGTGCTAGAGATCATCGCGGCCTAAGTGTAGTAAAAGAGACCCAGTACTTC
TRBJ2-7,TRBV5-4,NA,NA,CASSSPRDPSYEQYF,TGTGCCAGCAGCTCACCTCGGGACCCCTCCTACGAGCAGTACTTC
TRBJ2-5,TRBV20-1,TRBD1,NA,CSARSRLGQRGETQYF,TGCAGTGCTAGATCCAGACTGGGACAGAGAGGGGAGACCCAGTACTTC
TRBJ1-1,TRBV7-3,NA,NA,CASSLGGLGGTEAFF,TGTGCCAGCAGCTTAGGGGGGTTGGGAGGGACTGAAGCTTTCTTT
TRBJ1-2,TRBV20-1,NA,NA,CSARSQGPLKYGYTF,TGCAGTGCTAGATCGCAGGGGCCACTAAAGTATGGCTACACCTTC
TRBJ2-7,TRBV7-9,TRBD1,NA,CASSYTGTGDYEQYF,TGTGCCAGCAGCTATACCGGGACAGGGGACTACGAGCAGTACTTC
TRBJ1-1,TRBV2,NA,few,CAPTRGDTEAFF,TGTGCCCCCACGCGGGGTGACACTGAAGCTTTCTTT
TRBJ2-5,TRBV6-6,NA,NA,CASSYGGLGETQYF,TGTGCCAGCAGTTATGGGGGTCTAGGGGAGACCCAGTACTTC
TRBJ2-7,TRBV7-9,TRBD2,NA,CASSGTSGRAKFYEQYF,TGTGCCAGCAGCGGGACTAGCGGGAGGGCCAAGTTCTACGAGCAGTACTTC
TRBJ2-3,TRBV12-3/TRBV12-4,TRBD2,NA,CASSFRASGTSTDTQYF,TGTGCCAGCAGTTTCAGGGCTAGCGGGACCAGCACAGATACGCAGTATTTT
TRBJ1-2,TRBV10-3,NA,NA,CAINLGGARDYGYTF,TGTGCCATCAATCTCGGGGGCGCCAGGGACTATGGCTACACCTTC
TRBJ2-5,TRBV12-3/TRBV12-4,TRBD2,few,CASAVGTSQETQYF,TGTGCCAGCGCGGTTGGGACTAGCCAAGAGACCCAGTACTTC
TRBJ2-5,TRBV29-1,NA,few,CSARKKLAQETQYF,TGCAGCGCCCGAAAAAAACTAGCTCAGGAGACCCAGTACTTC
TRBJ2-1,TRBV4-2,TRBD2,NA,CAGSQDGLAGESNEQFF,TGTGCCGGCAGCCAAGACGGACTAGCGGGAGAGAGCAATGAGCAGTTCTTC
TRBJ2-3,TRBV4-3,NA,NA,CASSHSPAPSTDTQYF,TGCGCCAGCAGCCATTCGCCAGCGCCGAGCACAGATACGCAGTATTTT
TRBJ2-7,TRBV4-1,NA,NA,CASSQGVGAYEQYF,TGCGCCAGCAGCCAAGGGGTGGGAGCCTACGAGCAGTACTTC
TRBJ2-5,TRBV20-1,TRBD2,few,CSAARLAADETQYF,TGCAGTGCTGCCAGACTAGCGGCGGATGAGACCCAGTACTTC
TRBJ2-7,TRBV2,TRBD2,many,CASSRGVAGATYEQYF,TGTGCCAGCAGCCGGGGGGTAGCGGGAGCCACCTACGAGCAGTACTTC
TRBJ1-2,TRBV6-1,NA,NA,CASRQGPDGYTF,TGTGCCAGTCGCCAGGGGCCTGACGGCTACACCTTC
TRBJ1-5,TRBV20-1,NA,NA,CSASKTGPSNQPQHF,TGCAGTGCTAGTAAGACGGGACCGAGCAATCAGCCCCAGCATTTT
TRBJ2-7,TRBV7-2,NA,few,CASSGRTDTYEQYF,TGTGCCAGCAGCGGCCGGACAGACACCTACGAGCAGTACTTC
TRBJ2-3,TRBV4-2,TRBD2,NA,CASSQRLAGVTDTQYF,TGTGCCAGCAGCCAAAGGCTAGCGGGAGTCACAGATACGCAGTATTTT
TRBJ2-5,TRBV20-1,TRBD1,NA,CSARGGQAAETQYF,TGCAGTGCTAGAGGGGGACAGGCGGCGGAGACCCAGTACTTC
TRBJ2-3,TRBV7-2,TRBD2,NA,CASSLGPLAGGTDTQYF,TGTGCCAGCAGCTTAGGTCCCCTAGCGGGAGGGACAGATACGCAGTATTTT
TRBJ1-2,TRBV12-5,NA,few,CASGWDVADSANYGYTF,TGTGCTAGTGGTTGGGACGTTGCGGACAGTGCTAACTATGGCTACACCTTC
TRBJ2-5,TRBV28,NA,few,CASSLADETQYF,TGTGCCAGCAGTTTAGCTGATGAGACCCAGTACTTC
TRBJ2-3,TRBV20-1,TRBD2,NA,CSARDRVAGGTDTQYF,TGCAGTGCTAGAGATCGGGTAGCGGGAGGCACAGATACGCAGTATTTT
TRBJ2-7,TRBV7-9,NA,few,CASSLGGRPPYF,TGTGCCAGCAGCTTAGGGGGAAGGCCTCCGTACTTC
TRBJ2-3,TRBV6-5,NA,few,CASTASRTSSTDTQYF,TGTGCCAGCACCGCATCCCGGACAAGTAGCACAGATACGCAGTATTTT
TRBJ2-1,TRBV14,NA,NA,CASSQVEGGYNEQFF,TGTGCCAGCAGCCAAGTGGAAGGGGGCTACAATGAGCAGTTCTTC
TRBJ2-1,TRBV12-3/TRBV12-4,NA,few,CASSLGGGGRNEQFF,TGTGCCAGCAGTTTGGGAGGGGGCGGGAGGAATGAGCAGTTCTTC
TRBJ2-7,TRBV4-2,NA,NA,CASSQDQTYEQYF,TGTGCCAGCAGCCAAGACCAAACCTACGAGCAGTACTTC
TRBJ1-2,TRBV7-6,TRBD1,few,CASSARTGPRPGYGYTF,TGTGCCAGCAGCGCAAGGACAGGGCCGCGTCCCGGGTATGGCTACACCTTC
TRBJ1-2,TRBV28,NA,NA,CASRDSIYGYTF,TGTGCCAGCAGGGACAGCATCTATGGCTACACCTTC
TRBJ2-5,TRBV7-2,TRBD1,NA,CASSLKGAGRGTPYF,TGTGCCAGCAGCTTAAAGGGGGCAGGAAGGGGGACCCCGTACTTC
TRBJ2-6,TRBV10-3,NA,few,CASGTGANVLTF,TGTGCCTCCGGGACAGGGGCCAACGTCCTGACTTTC
TRBJ1-6,TRBV27,TRBD1,NA,CASRDTTARGTPPHF,TGTGCCAGCAGGGACACCACCGCCAGGGGGACACCCCCCCACTTT
TRBJ2-7,TRBV6-1,NA,NA,CASSERTSYEQYF,TGTGCCAGCAGTGAAAGGACCTCCTACGAGCAGTACTTC
TRBJ2-1,TRBV29-1,TRBD2,few,CSVEGTSGSYNEQFF,TGCAGCGTTGAAGGGACTAGCGGGAGCTACAATGAGCAGTTCTTC
TRBJ2-7,TRBV12-3/TRBV12-4,NA,NA,CTSSHDGARDEQYF,TGTACCAGCAGCCACGACGGGGCCCGTGACGAGCAGTACTTC
TRBJ2-1,TRBV20-1,NA,NA,CSVTRPTSYNEQFF,TGCAGTGTCACTCGGCCAACGTCCTACAATGAGCAGTTCTTC
TRBJ1-1,TRBV20-1,NA,few,CSAQRTGTQEAFF,TGCAGTGCACAAAGAACGGGGACGCAAGAAGCTTTCTTT
TRBJ2-4,TRBV18,NA,few,CASSPTGASGEQYF,TGTGCCAGCTCACCGACGGGCGCATCTGGAGAGCAGTACTTC
TRBJ1-2,TRBV2,NA,few,CASSHKLRDYGYTF,TGTGCCAGCAGCCACAAGTTAAGGGACTATGGCTACACCTTC
TRBJ2-3,TRBV5-1,TRBD2,NA,CASSLARQRDPTDTQYF,TGCGCCAGCAGCTTGGCCAGGCAGCGGGACCCCACAGATACGCAGTATTTT
TRBJ2-1,TRBV12-3/TRBV12-4,TRBD2,NA,CASSHGGGLDHNEQFF,TGTGCCAGCAGCCATGGGGGGGGACTAGACCACAATGAGCAGTTCTTC
TRBJ1-5,TRBV12-3/TRBV12-4,TRBD1,NA,CASSFWDRPNQPQHF,TGTGCCAGCAGTTTTTGGGACAGGCCCAATCAGCCCCAGCATTTT
TRBJ1-6,TRBV20-1,NA,NA,CSARLDRFSPLHF,TGCAGTGCTAGGTTAGACAGATTTTCACCCCTCCACTTT
TRBJ2-7,TRBV7-2,NA,few,CASSPPGDGEQYF,TGTGCCAGCAGCCCACCCGGGGATGGCGAGCAGTACTTC